This TCR beta chain was sequenced in a study of beta chain features in type 1 diabetes. V lost 6 bases to trimming and J lost 7 bases; unmatched junction nucleotides: 11. The length of the CDR3 is 15 residues. This clone turned up a few times. The antigen remains unidentified. Whole-study results and caveats: Compared with healthy donors, patients appeared to share more similar naive, central memory and regulatory TCRB repertoires.

Every isolated RNA sample was fully reverse transcribed, so sequencing captured expressed TCRB transcripts. Sequenced naive, central memory and regulatory T cell samples produced an average of roughly 3.5 million reads. Sequencing was performed with immunoSEQ multiplex PCR; in TCRdb, only in-frame clones are kept and a portion is missing. The repertoire consists of about 360,000 clones, with 10% to 15% occurring once and the leading ten covering under 0.02%. Sample: naive CD4+ T cells from blood. The receptor was isolated from a man younger than 35 in good health. This chain links TRBV6-7 with TRBJ2-1; 8 bases line up with TRBD2. TRBV6-7 is given ORF status, its function remaining uncertain. CDR3 protein: CASRPRASGLNEQFF. In DNA form, the CDR3 reads TGTGCCAGCAGGCCCCGGGCTAGCGGGCTTAATGAGCAGTTCTTC.